Listed here are 4 T cell receptor beta chains from one sample, sequenced in a study of cytomegalovirus exposure and HLA in healthy donors. Primers: 60 Vbeta forward and 13 Jbeta reverse. TCRdb's table, derived via immunoSEQ multiplex PCR, lists solely in-frame clones and lacks some. Among 150,000 or so clones listed, about three quarters were seen once. Material: PBMCs. The receptors shown here come from a man aged 25 to 40 in good health and CMV-seropositive.

This chain connects TRBV6-6 to TRBJ2-2, with D tentatively TRBD2 (5 bases). The CDR3 spans 15 residues. V lost 2 bases, J lost 7 bases, and 14 bases lay in between. Per germline, CDR1 MNHNY and CDR2 SVGAGI (reference sequence). This chain's CDR3 is CASSYLDSRGGELFF. CDR3 nucleotides: TGTGCCAGCAGTTACCTCGACTCCCGGGGCGGGGAGCTGTTTTTT.

The chain combines TRBV18 with TRBJ2-2, with 9 bases that match TRBD2. CDR3 size: 16 residues. The V and J ends lost 3 bases and 5 bases, in that order; junction bases with no gene match: 7. CDR1 and CDR2 (germline): KGHSH, LQKENI. CDR3 in amino acids: CASSPVAGEYTGELFF. The CDR3, as DNA: TGTGCCAGCTCACCTGTAGCGGGAGAGTATACCGGGGAGCTGTTTTTT.

The genes are TRBV28 and TRBJ2-1; 7 nucleotides match TRBD1. The CDR3 is 14 amino acids. Germline V gene data show CDR1 as MDHEN and CDR2 as SYDVKM. V lost 2 bases and J lost 8; bases outside the gene matches: 6. In nucleotides, the CDR3 is TGTGCCAGCAGTTTAACAGGGGTGTATGATGAGCAGTTCTTC. Residues: CASSLTGVYDEQFF.

This clone was seen only once. This sequence joins TRBV19 and TRBJ2-1, with a weak D call TRBD1 (5 bases). V dropped 4 bases and J dropped 11 bases, with 12 bases sitting between them. Germline loops: CDR1 LNHDA, CDR2 SQIVND (reference sequence). The CDR3 loop spans 12 amino acids. This chain's CDR3 is CASSSGDRKQFF. The DNA for the CDR3 is TGTGCCAGTAGTAGTGGAGACAGAAAGCAGTTCTTC.